Shown below are 25 T cell receptor beta chains from a single sample sequenced in a study of human T cells and chemical hapten exposure. Using its own MiXCR run on the RACE reads, TCRdb lists one record per CDR3 protein. Among 150,000 to 200,000 distinct CDR3 sequences, 25% to 35% were seen once, and the ten largest hold about 2%. Noted time point: patch test 3, about 24 weeks after DPC sensitization. Treatment here: therapeutic diphenylcyclopropenone sensitization with weekly scalp DPC. The material was whole blood, obtained in connection with sensitization to the hapten diphenylcyclopropenone (DPC). These receptors all stem from a woman aged 18-30 years with alopecia areata. Some clones in this sample may be carry-over from other donors' samples.

This sequence joins TRBV10-3 and TRBJ1-1, with D possibly TRBD1 on 5 matching bases. This CDR3 is 15 amino acids long. The V and J ends lost 1 base and 1 base respectively, with 10 bases between them. Per germline, CDR1 ENHRY and CDR2 SYGVKD. This chain's CDR3 is CAISEYSGRNTEAFF. The CDR3 DNA reads TGTGCCATCAGTGAGTATTCAGGGCGGAACACTGAAGCTTTCTTT.

This clonotype was recorded a few times. This chain joins TRBV29-1 and TRBJ2-2; the D gene is possibly TRBD2 (6 bases). The ends were cut back, 7 bases at V and 0 bases at J, with 12 bases in the middle. Germline-derived CDR1 and CDR2 are SQVTM and ANQGSEA. The CDR3 runs 14 residues. CDR3 region: CSASGVSNTGELFF. CDR3 DNA: TGCAGCGCCTCGGGGGTATCGAACACCGGGGAGCTGTTTTTT.

The V gene is TRBV5-1, the J gene TRBJ2-7, with TRBD1 matching over 7 bases. After removal of 4 bases from V and 6 bases from J, the junction contained 7 bases not matched to a gene. The CDR3 has 13 residues. CDR1 is SGHRS, CDR2 YFSETQ, per germline. The CDR3 sequence: CASSLGQACEQYF. For the CDR3, the DNA is TGCGCCAGCAGCCTCGGACAGGCCTGCGAGCAGTACTTC.

V and J are TRBV20-1 and TRBJ2-3; 7 bases are a match to TRBD1. The CDR3 covers 12 residues. The germline CDR1 and CDR2 sequences are DFQATT and SNEGSKA (reference sequence). CDR3 sequence reads: CRTGQSTDTQYF. The CDR3 region has the DNA TGCAGGACAGGGCAGAGCACAGATACGCAGTATTTT.

Only a few counts were recorded for this clonotype. The gene calls are TRBV7-2 and TRBJ2-7, with 9 bases that match TRBD1. The CDR3 loop spans 16 amino acids. Germline V gene sequence: CDR1 SGHTA, CDR2 FQGNSA. The V gene end was trimmed by 6 bases and the J gene end by 4 bases; junction bases not matched to a gene: 13. This CDR3 is CASRRHQAGQGYEQYF. The CDR3 nucleotides read TGTGCCAGCAGACGTCATCAAGCGGGACAGGGTTACGAGCAGTACTTC.

The chain joins TRBV25-1 to TRBJ2-7, with D perhaps matching TRBD1 (7 bases). V shed 2 bases and J shed 4 bases, with 18 bases lying between them. CDR3 length equals 16 residues. Looked up from germline, CDR1 is MGHDK and CDR2 is SYGVNS. The CDR3 loop is CASSEGGGTASYEQYF. The CDR3 bases are TGTGCCAGCAGTGAAGGAGGAGGGACAGCATCTTACGAGCAGTACTTC.

The table lists this clonotype with a few counts. This chain connects TRBV5-1 to TRBJ1-2; 8 bases match TRBD1. J lost 5 bases, V lost 6 bases, and 3 bases had no gene match. This CDR3 spans 12 amino acids. Germline CDR1 SGHRS, CDR2 YFSETQ. Here the CDR3 reads CASMGTGYGYTF. The CDR3 nucleotides are TGCGCCAGCATGGGGACAGGATATGGCTACACCTTC.

This rearrangement joins TRBV20-1 to TRBJ1-3, with 7 bases fitting TRBD1. Germline V gene data show CDR1 as DFQATT and CDR2 as SNEGSKA (reference sequence). J was trimmed by 2 bases and V by 6 bases; bases with no gene match: 4. The CDR3 is 13 residues long. Here the CDR3 reads CSARQGTGNTIYF. The CDR3 DNA follows: TGCAGTGCGAGACAGGGAACTGGAAACACCATATATTTT.

This clonotype was observed a few times. The rearrangement links TRBV3-1 to TRBJ2-1; 8 bases align to TRBD2. With V trimmed by 3 bases and J by 4 bases, 8 bases remained unmatched. CDR3 length equals 16 residues. Germline CDR1 is LGHDT and CDR2 is YNNKEL (reference sequence). The CDR3 region has the DNA TGTGCCAGCAGCCATTTCGGTCAGCGGGAGTACAATGAGCAGTTCTTC. Amino acids: CASSHFGQREYNEQFF.

The chain has TRBV5-1 and TRBJ2-7; D not certain. Germline V gene sequence: CDR1 SGHRS, CDR2 YFSETQ. The V and J ends lost 5 bases and 0 bases respectively, with 9 bases between them. The CDR3 consists of 13 residues. CDR3 region: CASSVADSYEQYF. For the CDR3, the DNA is TGCGCCAGCAGTGTGGCCGACTCCTACGAGCAGTACTTC.

The table lists this clonotype with a few counts. This chain links TRBV19 with TRBJ2-4; 9 bases are shared with TRBD1. CDR3 length: 17 residues. Germline values: CDR1 LNHDA, CDR2 SQIVND (reference sequence). Germline trimming cut 5 bases from V and 0 bases from J; bases unmatched to any gene: 8. The CDR3: CASSVTGTGLAKNIQYF. DNA for the CDR3: TGTGCCAGTAGTGTTACCGGGACAGGGTTAGCCAAAAACATTCAGTACTTC.

The gene calls are TRBV11-2 and TRBJ2-3; no clear D. The CDR3 consists of 16 residues. Trimming cost V 0 bases and J 2 bases, with 12 bases left between them. The germline V gene has CDR1 SGHAT and CDR2 FQNNGV. The CDR3 DNA reads TGTGCCAGCAGCTTAGATGGCTTCGGTTCCACAGATACGCAGTATTTT. It yields the protein CASSLDGFGSTDTQYF.

The chain recombines TRBV7-3 with TRBJ2-7; 9 bases match TRBD2. The V and J ends lost 2 bases and 4 bases, in that order; junction bases with no gene match: 3. The CDR3 has 14 residues. The germline V gene has CDR1 SGHTA and CDR2 FQGTGA. Here the CDR3 reads CASSLAGGRYEQYF. The CDR3 DNA is TGTGCCAGCAGCTTAGCGGGAGGGAGGTACGAGCAGTACTTC. Combining the CDR3 with reference TRBV7-3 and TRBJ2-7 gives the whole variable domain GAGVSQTPSNKVTEKGKYVELRCDPISGHTALYWYRQSLGQGPEFLIYFQGTGAADDSGLPNDRFFAVRPEGSVSTLKIQRTERGDSAVYLCASSLAGGRYEQYFGPGTRLTVT.

This clonotype was seen more than once but under ten times. This sequence joins TRBV6-5 and TRBJ2-7; D is tentatively TRBD1 or TRBD2 (5 bases each). The CDR3 has 13 residues. The germline V gene has CDR1 MNHEY and CDR2 SVGAGI. Trimming removed 6 bases from V and 5 bases from J, with 14 bases in between. The CDR3 reads CASRTSRDHEQYF. The CDR3 bases are TGTGCCAGCAGAACGAGTAGGGACCACGAGCAGTACTTC.

This clonotype has more than one count but fewer than ten. The chain recombines TRBV20-1 with TRBJ2-5; D gene ambiguous. There are 12 residues in the CDR3. V gave up 5 bases and J gave up 5 bases, with 12 bases separating them. Germline CDR1 DFQATT, CDR2 SNEGSKA (reference sequence). CDR3 sequence: CSAPLWQETQYF. CDR3 DNA: TGCAGTGCTCCACTTTGGCAGGAGACCCAGTACTTC.

The chain combines TRBV7-9 with TRBJ2-2, with a possible D match to TRBD2 (5 bases). The V gene's germline CDR1 is SEHNR and CDR2 FQNEAQ (reference sequence). This CDR3 region has 15 residues. V lost 8 bases to trimming and J lost 0 bases, with 13 bases between them. CDR3 amino acids: CASGETDANTGELFF. Written as DNA, the CDR3 is TGTGCCAGCGGGGAGACTGACGCGAACACCGGGGAGCTGTTTTTT.

This chain links TRBV29-1 with TRBJ2-3; TRBD2 is a possible D gene (5 bases). The V gene lost 6 bases and the J gene lost 2 bases, with 12 bases spanning the gap. CDR1 SQVTM and CDR2 ANQGSEA come from the germline V gene. The CDR3 consists of 13 residues. CDR3 in DNA: TGCAGCGTCCACGGACTGCCCACAGATACGCAGTATTTT. Its translation is CSVHGLPTDTQYF.

This clonotype occurred a few times. The chain uses TRBV20-1 and TRBJ2-7; TRBD1 matches at 11 bases. The junction had 7 bases not matched to a gene; V was cut back by 5 bases and J by 4 bases. Germline CDR1 reads DFQATT; CDR2 reads SNEGSKA (reference sequence). The length of the CDR3 is 14 residues. The DNA for the CDR3 is TGCAGTGCTTTACCGGGACAGGGGGTTTACGAGCAGTACTTC. Residues: CSALPGQGVYEQYF.

J is TRBJ2-1 and V is TRBV2, with D perhaps matching TRBD1 (5 bases). Trimming took off 8 bases at V and 7 bases at J, with 15 bases between the two ends. CDR1 and CDR2 (germline): SNHLY, FYNNEI. This CDR3 comprises 13 residues. Here the CDR3 DNA reads TGTGCCAGCGAAAGCCGGCCAGGGAATGAGCAGTTCTTC. This translates into CASESRPGNEQFF.

The chain couples TRBV6-2 or TRBV6-3 to TRBJ2-1, with TRBD2 identical over 11 bases. The V segment lost 7 bases and the J segment 1 base; nucleotides outside the gene matches: 18. This CDR3 is built from 20 residues. In germline, CDR1 is MNHEY, CDR2 SVGEGT. The CDR3 DNA follows: TGTGCCAGCACCCCCCTTCGAGCTAGCGGGAGGTGGTTTTCCTACAATGAGCAGTTCTTC. Protein sequence: CASTPLRASGRWFSYNEQFF.

In this sample, this clonotype turned up many times. This sequence joins TRBV4-3 and TRBJ1-1; TRBD1 matches 8 bases. The CDR3 contains 15 residues. V shed 4 bases and J 1 base; nucleotides not matched to a gene: 5. Germline CDR1 reads LGHNA; CDR2 reads YSLEER. The CDR3 coding sequence is TGCGCCAGCAGCCGCCGGACAGGGCGGAACACTGAAGCTTTCTTT. It specifies CASSRRTGRNTEAFF.

The V gene is TRBV4-1, the J gene TRBJ2-7; D ambiguous. The length of the CDR3 is 14 residues. Germline V gene data show CDR1 as MGHRA and CDR2 as YSYEKL. The ends were cut back, 0 bases at V and 3 bases at J, with 9 bases in the middle. CDR3 loop: CASSQDSGFYEQYF. Here the CDR3 DNA reads TGCGCCAGCAGCCAAGATTCAGGTTTCTACGAGCAGTACTTC.

The sample holds a few counts of this clonotype. The chain employs TRBV20-1 and TRBJ2-1; D not resolved. Germline V CDR1 and CDR2: DFQATT, SNEGSKA (reference sequence). Trimming removed 0 bases at V and 8 bases at J, with 5 bases between. The CDR3 sequence is 11 residues long. CDR3 bases: TGCAGTGCTAGAGAACCTTATGAGCAGTTCTTC. The encoded protein is CSAREPYEQFF.

The rearrangement joins TRBV10-3 to TRBJ1-1; D gene unclear. Germline values: CDR1 ENHRY, CDR2 SYGVKD. This CDR3 comprises 13 residues. With 7 bases removed from V and 1 base from J, the gap between germline ends came to 10 bases. CDR3 nucleotides: TGTGCCATCAACCTACAAGCGAACACTGAAGCTTTCTTT. The encoded protein is CAINLQANTEAFF.

The table lists this clonotype with a few counts. J is TRBJ2-5 and V is TRBV4-3; possible D gene TRBD1, 5 bases. Trimming shortened V by 3 bases and J by 1 base, and 9 bases separated the two germline ends. The CDR3 has 14 residues. CDR1 is LGHNA and CDR2 is YSLEER in the germline V gene. CDR3 loop: CASSHDRIQETQYF. The CDR3 region has the DNA TGCGCCAGCAGCCACGACAGAATCCAAGAGACCCAGTACTTC.